This TCR beta chain derives from a study of shared clonotypes between healthy human individuals (dated by TCRdb to the early 2020s). Broadly, across the study: Two women and three men aged 18 to 49 years were included in the cohort. To estimate repertoire size and how much clonotypes are shared between individuals, the study performed deep sequencing of blood TCR repertoires from five healthy adults. Libraries were prepared and TCR repertoires were sequenced by different laboratories using diverse techniques, in order to increase sequencing depth and limit assay-specific biases. Each donor's leukapheresis produced roughly between roughly 0.85 and 10 billion PBMCs. Study-wide conclusions, independent of this receptor: Sampling was restricted to blood, and TCR repertoires in tissues likely differ from the TCR repertoires found in blood. Pairwise subsampling led to the expectation that sequencing depth would affect the degree of clonotype sharing among donors. The small number of donors limited the genetic and exposure-history diversity represented.

Using the deep immunoSEQ assay, TCR CDR3 regions were amplified from genomic DNA by multiplex PCR. Extracted genomic DNA from each cell subset was spread evenly across all wells of several immunoSEQ 96-well plates, with each plate serving as a replicate. For unsorted PBMC, around 300 ng genomic DNA, equal to about 30,000 T cell genomes, was loaded into each replicate PCR. Ten immunoSEQ deep assay plates were used to sequence the unsorted PBMC genomic DNA. Purified libraries were quantified with a Qubit 3.0 fluorometer, sized on a Bioanalyzer 2100, and re-quantified with the KAPA Library Quantification kit. A separate single-read 150-cycle Illumina NextSeq 550 flow cell was used to sequence each immunoSEQ 96-well plate. Processing in the source paper ran as follows. Because the immunoSEQ output held only junctional sequences and lacked quality scores, the filtering could not match the filtering applied to full-length reads. Sequences were annotated with PyIR, a Python wrapper for IgBLAST v1.9, and V/J genes and CDR3 were assigned using IMGT germline references. Reads were filtered out if the reads had weak V/J assignments (E-value above 1e-6), no CDR3, stop codons, out-of-frame junctions, or ambiguous translated residues. V3J clonotypes were defined as sequences sharing the same inferred V gene, J gene, and CDR3 amino acid sequence. The percentage overlap between two repertoires was calculated by dividing the number of shared unique clonotypes by the size of the smaller repertoire. Richness of each repertoire was evaluated using RTK rarefaction, the Chao1 estimator, and Recon v2.1 estimates of unobserved clonotypes. Sourced from immuneACCESS, this table was stored by TCRdb with only in-frame sequences that have V and J called. A share of the clones is absent; for the studies checked, an unresolved V gene accounts for under half, and the remainder has no known explanation. The V and J calls and clone size are taken from that table; D and trimming were inferred from the DNA. The sample table shows around 430,000 clones, and more than 75% are seen once. The ten largest clones capture about 13% of the sample.

Donors were healthy HIV-negative adults with no recently reported acute infections or vaccinations. All donors were Caucasian adults living in Nashville, Tennessee, USA. For unsorted samples, tens of millions of PBMCs were counted, and genomic DNA was extracted using the QIAamp DNA Blood Mini kit. After blood collection by leukapheresis, PBMCs were isolated using Ficoll-Histopaque density gradient centrifugation and then cryopreserved in the vapor phase of liquid nitrogen. Based on the germline V gene, the CDR1 and CDR2 sequences are LGHNA and YNFKEQ. From the cysteine through the phenylalanine, the CDR3 covers 16 amino acids. Only the CDR3 DNA is retained, 48 bases long and in frame from the first base. The junction shows trimming of 2 bases on V and 0 bases on J, and the gene matches do not reach 5 bases of it. Turning to this clone: The clone's antigen remains unknown. The record has no base qualities; no much larger clone is one base away.

Sequencing was done on a sample of PBMCs. Rearrangement joined TRBV4-2 to TRBJ2-3; 7 bases in the middle match TRBD2. This receptor was obtained from a woman between 40 and 50 years old in good health. Some clones in this sample may be carry-over from other donors' samples. For the CDR3, the sequence is CASSQRVAGSTDTQYF. Here is the DNA: TGTGCCAGCAGCCAAAGGGTAGCGGGTAGCACAGATACGCAGTATTTT.